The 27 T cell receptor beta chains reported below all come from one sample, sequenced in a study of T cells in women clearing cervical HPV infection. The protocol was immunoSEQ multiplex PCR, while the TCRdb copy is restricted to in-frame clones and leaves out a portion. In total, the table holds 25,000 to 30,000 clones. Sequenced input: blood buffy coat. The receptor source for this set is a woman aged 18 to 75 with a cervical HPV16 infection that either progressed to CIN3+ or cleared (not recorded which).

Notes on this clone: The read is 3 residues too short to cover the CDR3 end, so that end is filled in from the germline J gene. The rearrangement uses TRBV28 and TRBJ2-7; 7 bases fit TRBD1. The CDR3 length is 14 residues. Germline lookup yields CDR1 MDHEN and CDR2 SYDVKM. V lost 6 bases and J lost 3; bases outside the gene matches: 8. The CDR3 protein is CASRNNRGLYEQYF. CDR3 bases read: TGTGCCAGCAGGAACAACAGGGGCCTCTACGAG.

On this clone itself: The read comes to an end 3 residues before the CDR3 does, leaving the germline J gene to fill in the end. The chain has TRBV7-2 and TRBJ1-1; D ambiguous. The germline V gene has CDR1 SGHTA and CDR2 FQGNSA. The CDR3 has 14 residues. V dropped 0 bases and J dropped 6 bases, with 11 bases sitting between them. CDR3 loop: CASSLASSGAEAFF. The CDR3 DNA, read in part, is TGTGCCAGCAGCTTAGCGTCATCAGGCGCTGAA.

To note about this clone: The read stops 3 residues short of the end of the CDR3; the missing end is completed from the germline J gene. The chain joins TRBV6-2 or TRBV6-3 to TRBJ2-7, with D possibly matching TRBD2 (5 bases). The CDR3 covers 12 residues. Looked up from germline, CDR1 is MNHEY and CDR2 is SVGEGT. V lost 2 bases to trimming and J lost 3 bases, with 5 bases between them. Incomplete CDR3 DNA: TGTGCCAGCAGTTACGAGGGCTACGAG. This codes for CASSYEGYE. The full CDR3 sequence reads CASSYEGYEQYF.

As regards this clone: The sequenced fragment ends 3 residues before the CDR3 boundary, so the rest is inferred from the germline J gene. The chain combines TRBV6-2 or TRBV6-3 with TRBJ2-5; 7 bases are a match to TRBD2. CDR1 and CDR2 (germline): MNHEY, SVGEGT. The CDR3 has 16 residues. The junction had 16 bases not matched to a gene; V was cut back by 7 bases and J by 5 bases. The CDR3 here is CASTHPVGGRAETQYF. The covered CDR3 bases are TGTGCCAGCACCCATCCAGTCGGCGGGAGAGCTGAGACC.

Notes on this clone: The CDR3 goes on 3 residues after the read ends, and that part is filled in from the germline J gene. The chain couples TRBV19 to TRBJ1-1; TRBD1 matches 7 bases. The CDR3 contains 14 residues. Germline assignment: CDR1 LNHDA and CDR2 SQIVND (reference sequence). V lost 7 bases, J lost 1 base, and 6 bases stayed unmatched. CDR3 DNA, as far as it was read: TGTGCCAGTAAAAAACAGGGGTCGAACACTGAA. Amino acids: CASKKQGSNTE. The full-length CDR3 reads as CASKKQGSNTEAFF.

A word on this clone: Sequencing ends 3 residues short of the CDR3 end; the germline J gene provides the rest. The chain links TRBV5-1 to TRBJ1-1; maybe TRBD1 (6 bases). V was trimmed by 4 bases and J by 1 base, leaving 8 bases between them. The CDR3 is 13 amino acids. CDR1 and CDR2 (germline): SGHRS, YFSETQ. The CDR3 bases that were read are TGCGCCAGCAGCGGGGGCTCGAACACTGAA. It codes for CASSGGSNTE. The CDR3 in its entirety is CASSGGSNTEAFF.

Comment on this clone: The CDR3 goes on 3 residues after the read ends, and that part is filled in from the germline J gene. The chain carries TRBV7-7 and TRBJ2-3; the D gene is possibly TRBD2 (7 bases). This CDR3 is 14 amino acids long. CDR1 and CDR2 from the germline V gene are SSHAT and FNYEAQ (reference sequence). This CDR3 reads CASSATGGLETQYF. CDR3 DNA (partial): TGTGCCAGCAGCGCGACCGGGGGGCTCGAGACG.

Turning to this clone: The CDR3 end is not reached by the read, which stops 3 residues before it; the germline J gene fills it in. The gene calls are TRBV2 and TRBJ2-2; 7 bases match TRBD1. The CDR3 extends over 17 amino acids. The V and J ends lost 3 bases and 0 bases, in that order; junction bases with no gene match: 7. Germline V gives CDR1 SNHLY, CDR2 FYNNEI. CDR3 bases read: TGTGCCAGCAGTGATCTTCGGGACAGAGCGAACACCGGGGAG. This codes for CASSDLRDRANTGE. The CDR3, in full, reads CASSDLRDRANTGELFF.

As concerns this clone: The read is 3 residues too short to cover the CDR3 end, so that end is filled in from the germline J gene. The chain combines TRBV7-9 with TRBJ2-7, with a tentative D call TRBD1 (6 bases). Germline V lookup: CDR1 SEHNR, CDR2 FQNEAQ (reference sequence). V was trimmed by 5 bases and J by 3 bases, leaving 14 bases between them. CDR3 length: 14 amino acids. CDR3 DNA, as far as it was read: TGTGCCAGCAGCCCCGAGGGGGAAAGCTACGAG. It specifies CASSPEGESYE. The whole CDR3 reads CASSPEGESYEQYF.

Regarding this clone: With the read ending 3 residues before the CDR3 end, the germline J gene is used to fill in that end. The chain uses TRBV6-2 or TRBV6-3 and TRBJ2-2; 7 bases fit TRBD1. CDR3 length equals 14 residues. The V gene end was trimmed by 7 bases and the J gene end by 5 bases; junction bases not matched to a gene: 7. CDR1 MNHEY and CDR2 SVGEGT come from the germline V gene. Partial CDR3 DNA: TGTGCCAGCAAATGGGACAGTCAAACCGGGGAG. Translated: CASKWDSQTGE. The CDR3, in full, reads CASKWDSQTGELFF.

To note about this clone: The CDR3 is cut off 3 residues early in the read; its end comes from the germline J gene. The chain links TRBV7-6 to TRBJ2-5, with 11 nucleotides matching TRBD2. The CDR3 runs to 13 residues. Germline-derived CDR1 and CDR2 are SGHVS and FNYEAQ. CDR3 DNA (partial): TGTGCCAGCAGGATGACTAGCGGGGCTACC. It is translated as CASRMTSGAT. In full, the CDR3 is CASRMTSGATQYF.

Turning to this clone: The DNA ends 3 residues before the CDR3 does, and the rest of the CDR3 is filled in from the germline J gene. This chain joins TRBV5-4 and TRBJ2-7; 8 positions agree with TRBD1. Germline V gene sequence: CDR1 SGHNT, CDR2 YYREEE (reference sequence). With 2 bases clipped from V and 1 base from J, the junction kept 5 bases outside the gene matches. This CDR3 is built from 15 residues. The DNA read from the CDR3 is TGTGCCAGCAGCTTCGGGACAGGCTTTTCCTACGAG. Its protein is CASSFGTGFSYE. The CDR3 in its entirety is CASSFGTGFSYEQYF.

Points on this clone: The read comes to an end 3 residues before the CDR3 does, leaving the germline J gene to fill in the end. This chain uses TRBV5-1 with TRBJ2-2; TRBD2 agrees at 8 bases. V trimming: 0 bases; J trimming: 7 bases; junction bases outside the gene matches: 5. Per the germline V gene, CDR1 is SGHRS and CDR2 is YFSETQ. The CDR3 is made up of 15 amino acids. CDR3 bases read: TGCGCCAGCAGCTTGGCCGGGACTAGTAACGGGGAG. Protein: CASSLAGTSNGE. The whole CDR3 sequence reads CASSLAGTSNGELFF.

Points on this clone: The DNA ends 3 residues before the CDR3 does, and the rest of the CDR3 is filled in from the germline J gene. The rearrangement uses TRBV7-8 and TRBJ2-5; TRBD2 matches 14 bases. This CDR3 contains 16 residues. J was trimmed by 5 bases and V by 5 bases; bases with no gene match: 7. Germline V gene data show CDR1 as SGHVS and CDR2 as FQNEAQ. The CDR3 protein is CASSTTSGRAAETQYF. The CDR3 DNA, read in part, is TGTGCCAGCAGCACGACTAGCGGGAGGGCTGCGGAGACC.

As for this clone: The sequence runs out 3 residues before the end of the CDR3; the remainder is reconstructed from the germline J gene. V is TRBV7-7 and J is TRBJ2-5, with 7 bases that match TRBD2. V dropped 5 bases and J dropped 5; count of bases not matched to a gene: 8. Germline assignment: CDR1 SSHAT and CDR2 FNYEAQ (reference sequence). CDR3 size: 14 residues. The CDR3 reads CASSMSGGGETQYF. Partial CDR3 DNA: TGTGCCAGCAGCATGTCGGGAGGCGGGGAGACC.

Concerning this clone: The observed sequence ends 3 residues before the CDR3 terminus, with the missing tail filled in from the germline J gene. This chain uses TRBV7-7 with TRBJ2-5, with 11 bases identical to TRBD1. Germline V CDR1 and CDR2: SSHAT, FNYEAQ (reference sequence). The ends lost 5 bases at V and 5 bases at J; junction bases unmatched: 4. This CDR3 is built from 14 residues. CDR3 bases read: TGTGCCAGCAGCCCCGGGACAGGGGGTGAGACC. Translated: CASSPGTGGET. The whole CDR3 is CASSPGTGGETQYF.

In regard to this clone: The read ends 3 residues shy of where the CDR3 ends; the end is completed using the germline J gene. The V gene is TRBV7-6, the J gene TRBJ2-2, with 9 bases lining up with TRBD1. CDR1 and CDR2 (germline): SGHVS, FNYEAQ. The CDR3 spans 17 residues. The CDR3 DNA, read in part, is TGTGCCAGCAGCCTCGGACAGGGGACCCTTCGAGATGAAAAG. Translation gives CASSLGQGTLRDEK. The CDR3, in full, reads CASSLGQGTLRDEKLFF.

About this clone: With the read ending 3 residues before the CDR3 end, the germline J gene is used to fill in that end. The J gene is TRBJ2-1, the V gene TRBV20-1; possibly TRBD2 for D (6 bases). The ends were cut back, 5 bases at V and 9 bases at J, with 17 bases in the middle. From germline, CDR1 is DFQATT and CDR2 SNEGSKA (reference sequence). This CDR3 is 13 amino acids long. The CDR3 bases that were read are TGCAGTGCTCCCTTGTCGCGGGGTGGTGAG. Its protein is CSAPLSRGGE. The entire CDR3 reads CSAPLSRGGEQFF.

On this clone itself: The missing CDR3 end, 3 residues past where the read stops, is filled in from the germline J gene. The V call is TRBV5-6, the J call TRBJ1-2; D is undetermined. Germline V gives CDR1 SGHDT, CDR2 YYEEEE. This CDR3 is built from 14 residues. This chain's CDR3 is CASSLGEWTRGYTF. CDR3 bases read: TGTGCCAGCAGCTTGGGGGAATGGACTCGCGGC.

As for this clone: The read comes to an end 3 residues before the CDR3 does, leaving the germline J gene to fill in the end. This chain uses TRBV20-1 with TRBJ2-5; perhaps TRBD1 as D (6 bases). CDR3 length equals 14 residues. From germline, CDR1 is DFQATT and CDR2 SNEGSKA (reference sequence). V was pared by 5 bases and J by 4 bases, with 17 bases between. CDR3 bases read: TGCAGTGCTCCCCCCCAGACAGGTGTAGAGACC. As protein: CSAPPQTGVET. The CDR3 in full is CSAPPQTGVETQYF.

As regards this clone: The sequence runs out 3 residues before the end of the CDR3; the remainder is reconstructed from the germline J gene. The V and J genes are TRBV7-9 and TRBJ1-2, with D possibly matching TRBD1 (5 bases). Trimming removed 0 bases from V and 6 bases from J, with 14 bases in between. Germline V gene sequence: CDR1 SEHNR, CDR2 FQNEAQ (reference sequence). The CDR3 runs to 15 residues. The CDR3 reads CASSLAQRDSHGYTF. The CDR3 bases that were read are TGTGCCAGCAGCTTAGCTCAGAGAGACAGCCATGGC.

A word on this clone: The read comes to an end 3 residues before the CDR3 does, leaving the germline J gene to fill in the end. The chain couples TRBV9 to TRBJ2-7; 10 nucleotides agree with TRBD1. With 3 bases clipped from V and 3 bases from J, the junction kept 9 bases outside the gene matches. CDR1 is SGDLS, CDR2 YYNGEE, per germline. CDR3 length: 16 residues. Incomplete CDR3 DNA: TGTGCCAGCAGCGCGCGACAGGGGGCTCTAGGCTACGAG. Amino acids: CASSARQGALGYE. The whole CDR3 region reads CASSARQGALGYEQYF.

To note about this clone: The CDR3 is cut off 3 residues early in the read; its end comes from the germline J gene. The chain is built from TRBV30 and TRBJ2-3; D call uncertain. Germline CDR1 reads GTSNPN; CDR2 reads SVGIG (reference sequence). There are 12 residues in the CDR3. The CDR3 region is CAWRYSQETQYF. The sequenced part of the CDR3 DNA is TGTGCCTGGAGGTACAGCCAAGAGACG.

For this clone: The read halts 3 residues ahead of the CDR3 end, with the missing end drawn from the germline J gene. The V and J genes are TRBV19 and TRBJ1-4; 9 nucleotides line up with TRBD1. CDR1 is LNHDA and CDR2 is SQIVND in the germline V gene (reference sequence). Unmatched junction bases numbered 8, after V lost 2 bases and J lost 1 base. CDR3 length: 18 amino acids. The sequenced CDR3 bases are TGTGCCAGTAGTATATCCACAGGGGGCGCCCAAACTAATGAAAAA. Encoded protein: CASSISTGGAQTNEK. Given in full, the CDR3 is CASSISTGGAQTNEKLFF.

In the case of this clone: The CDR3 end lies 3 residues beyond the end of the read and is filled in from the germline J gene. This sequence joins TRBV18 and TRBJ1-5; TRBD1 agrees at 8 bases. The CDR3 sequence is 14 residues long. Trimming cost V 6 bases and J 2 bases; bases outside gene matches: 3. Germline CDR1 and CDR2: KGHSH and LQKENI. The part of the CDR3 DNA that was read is TGTGCCAGCTCGTCGGACAGGGGCAATCAGCCC. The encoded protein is CASSSDRGNQP. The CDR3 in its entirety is CASSSDRGNQPQHF.

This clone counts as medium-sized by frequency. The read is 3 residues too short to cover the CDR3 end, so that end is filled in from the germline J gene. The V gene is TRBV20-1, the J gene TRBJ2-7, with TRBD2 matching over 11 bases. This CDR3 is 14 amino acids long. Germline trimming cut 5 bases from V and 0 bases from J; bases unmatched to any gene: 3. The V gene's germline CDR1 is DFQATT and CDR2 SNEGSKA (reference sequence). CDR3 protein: CSALTSGASYEQYF. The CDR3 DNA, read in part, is TGCAGTGCTTTGACTAGCGGGGCCTCCTACGAG.

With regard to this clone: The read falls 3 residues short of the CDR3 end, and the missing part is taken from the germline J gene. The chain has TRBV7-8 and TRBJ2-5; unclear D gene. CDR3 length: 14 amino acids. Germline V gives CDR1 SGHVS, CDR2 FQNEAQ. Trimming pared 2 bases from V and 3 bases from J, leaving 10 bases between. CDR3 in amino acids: CASSLNQVKETQYF. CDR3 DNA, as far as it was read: TGTGCCAGCAGCTTAAATCAGGTTAAAGAGACC.